This T cell receptor (beta chain) was retrieved from a study of blood T cell repertoires in COVID-19. Overall study: Acute-phase and convalescent COVID-19 samples originated in the United States, Italy and Spain.

Enrolment of Seattle patients took place during active infection, and they were followed longitudinally. In the original processing: Using reference gene primer amplification, nucleated cell counts were estimated. Measured with immunoSEQ multiplex PCR; TCRdb has only the in-frame clones, and not every one. The D gene and trimming were derived from the DNA, and the V and J assignments and clone size from that table. This sample has 30,000 to 40,000 clones, with just under 75% found just once. J gave up 0 bases and V 7 bases, and 6 bases lay outside the gene matches. Germline V CDR1 and CDR2: SGHRS, YFSETQ. This CDR3 contains 14 residues.

Material: peripheral blood. This sequence joins TRBV5-1 and TRBJ2-7; the match to TRBD2 covers 8 bases. This receptor was identified in a man aged 65-85 years with COVID-19, enrolled during active disease. The CDR3 nucleotides read TGCGCCAGCTCCCCGGGACTAGACTCCTACGAGCAGTACTTC. It codes for CASSPGLDSYEQYF.